This passage covers 21 T cell receptor beta chains from one sample sequenced in a study of T cell responses to AZD1222 COVID-19 vaccine. Profiled with immunoSEQ multiplex PCR; TCRdb holds only in-frame clones, not every one. Of roughly 140,000 clones listed, 90% are singletons. Source: peripheral blood, taken 28 days after the second AZD1222 dose. These receptors came from an adult who received the AZD1222 COVID-19 vaccine.

Here the CDR3 DNA reads TGTGCCAGCAGCTTATGGGGAGTGAGGGGATCTGGGGCCAACGTCCTGACTTTC. Protein product: CASSLWGVRGSGANVLTF. The chain combines TRBV7-9 with TRBJ2-6; D is possibly TRBD1 or TRBD2 (5 bases each). Germline lookup yields CDR1 SEHNR and CDR2 FQNEAQ (reference sequence). V lost 2 bases and J lost 1, with 15 bases in between. The CDR3 runs 18 residues.

The chain has TRBV2 and TRBJ1-5; a possible D gene is TRBD1 (6 bases). CDR1 and CDR2 (germline): SNHLY, FYNNEI. CDR3 length equals 14 residues. The V end lost 1 base, the J end lost 8 bases, and 12 bases lay between the germline ends. CDR3 sequence reads: CASSEGTVKKPQHF. The CDR3, as DNA: TGTGCCAGCAGTGAAGGGACAGTGAAAAAGCCCCAGCATTTT.

This clone appeared a single time. The V call is TRBV23-1, the J call TRBJ2-7; no clear D. Being an ORF, TRBV23-1 has a function that is uncertain. This CDR3 has 13 amino acids. The V gene lost 3 bases and the J gene lost 2 bases, with 8 bases spanning the gap. CDR3 residues: CASSQGRAYEQYF. DNA of the CDR3: TGCGCCAGCAGTCAGGGCCGAGCCTACGAGCAGTACTTC.

This chain links TRBV5-6 with TRBJ1-2; D may be TRBD1 (5 bases). This CDR3 is built from 17 residues. Germline values: CDR1 SGHDT, CDR2 YYEEEE. V lost 2 bases to trimming and J lost 2 bases, with 19 bases between them. For the CDR3, the DNA is TGTGCCAGCAGCTTCGGGTCAGGGAGCCCTAGGAACTATGGCTACACCTTC. Residues: CASSFGSGSPRNYGYTF. Using reference TRBV5-6 and TRBJ1-2 for the parts outside the CDR3, the full variable domain is DAGVTQSPTHLIKTRGQQVTLRCSPKSGHDTVSWYQQALGQGPQFIFQYYEEEERQRGNFPDRFSGHQFPNYSSELNVNALLLGDSALYLCASSFGSGSPRNYGYTFGSGTRLTVV.

This rearrangement joins TRBV10-2 to TRBJ2-1; 8 bases align to TRBD2. Germline loops: CDR1 WSHSY, CDR2 SAAADI. The J segment lost 7 bases and the V segment lost 6 bases, leaving 11 bases of the junction unmatched. The CDR3 is made up of 15 amino acids. As DNA, the CDR3 is TGCGCCAGCAGCAAGAGCGGGAGTGGGCAAAATGAGCAGTTCTTC. This gives the protein CASSKSGSGQNEQFF.

This clone came up once. This chain links TRBV28 with TRBJ2-3; D uncertain. V lost 1 base to trimming and J lost 4 bases, with 3 bases between them. The germline CDR1 and CDR2 sequences are MDHEN and SYDVKM. The CDR3 extends over 12 amino acids. Here the CDR3 reads CASSLSADTQYF. CDR3 in DNA: TGTGCCAGCAGTTTATCGGCAGATACGCAGTATTTT. The full variable domain, with the rest looked up from reference TRBV28 and TRBJ2-3, is DVKVTQSSRYLVKRTGEKVFLECVQDMDHENMFWYRQDPGLGLRLIYFSYDVKMKEKGDIPEGYSVSREKKERFSLILESASTNQTSMYLCASSLSADTQYFGPGTRLTVL.

This clone appeared a single time. This chain links TRBV27 with TRBJ1-5, with 8 nucleotides matching TRBD1. Germline-derived CDR1 and CDR2 are MNHEY and SMNVEV (reference sequence). J gave up 2 bases and V 5 bases, and 11 bases lay outside the gene matches. This CDR3 is 17 amino acids long. The chain's CDR3 is CASSPLSGGTGNQPQHF. The CDR3 coding sequence is TGTGCCAGCAGTCCATTATCAGGGGGCACGGGCAATCAGCCCCAGCATTTT.

The V call is TRBV19, the J call TRBJ2-1; D may be TRBD2 (6 bases). Germline-derived CDR1 and CDR2 are LNHDA and SQIVND (reference sequence). This CDR3 has 14 amino acids. V was pared by 5 bases and J by 3 bases, with 11 bases between. DNA of the CDR3: TGTGCCAGTAGTTACACGGGGGACTACAATGAGCAGTTCTTC. Its translation: CASSYTGDYNEQFF.

The rearrangement links TRBV7-8 to TRBJ1-4, with D unresolved. Trimming cost V 4 bases and J 12 bases, with 12 bases left between them. The CDR3 sequence is 12 residues long. In germline, CDR1 is SGHVS, CDR2 FQNEAQ. The CDR3, as DNA: TGTGCCAGCAGCTCGGGAGGGAGAGAACTGTTTTTT. This gives the protein CASSSGGRELFF.

This clone was observed a single time. V is TRBV3-1 (or the pseudogene TRBV3-2) and J is TRBJ1-1; maybe TRBD1 (6 bases). The V gene lost 3 bases and the J gene lost 6 bases, with 14 bases spanning the gap. Germline CDR1 LGHDT, CDR2 YNNKEL (reference sequence). The CDR3 has 14 amino acids. For the CDR3, the DNA is TGTGCCAGCAGCCACAGGGGTACGGGGTCTGAAGCTTTCTTT. Its translation: CASSHRGTGSEAFF.

The sample holds one count of this clone. The chain has TRBV5-1 and TRBJ1-4; TRBD1 aligns across 8 bases. Trimming cost V 4 bases and J 4 bases; bases outside gene matches: 15. The germline V gene has CDR1 SGHRS and CDR2 YFSETQ. The CDR3 covers 18 residues. The CDR3 spells CASSPGAGGIFGNEKLFF. The CDR3 DNA is TGCGCCAGCAGCCCCGGGGCAGGGGGCATCTTTGGTAATGAAAAACTGTTTTTT. Variable domain in full (rest from reference TRBV5-1 and TRBJ1-4): KAGVTQTPRYLIKTRGQQVTLSCSPISGHRSVSWYQQTPGQGLQFLFEYFSETQRNKGNFPGRFSGRQFSNSRSEMNVSTLELGDSALYLCASSPGAGGIFGNEKLFFGSGTQLSVL.

CDR3 sequence: CASSWGTGRQETQYF. DNA of the CDR3: TGTGCCAGCAGCTGGGGGACAGGCCGTCAAGAGACCCAGTACTTC. The genes are TRBV5-8 and TRBJ2-5, with TRBD1 matching 8 bases. The CDR3 runs 15 residues. V lost 3 bases, J lost 2 bases, and 6 bases stayed unmatched. Per the germline V gene, CDR1 is SGHTS and CDR2 is YDEGEE.

The V gene is TRBV20-1, the J gene TRBJ2-7; perhaps TRBD1 as D (7 bases). Per germline, CDR1 DFQATT and CDR2 SNEGSKA (reference sequence). Trimming stripped 3 bases from V and 4 bases from J, with 13 bases between. The CDR3 sequence is 13 residues long. CDR3 nucleotide sequence: TGCAGTGCTAGTACCAGGGGGGAATACGAGCAGTACTTC. The encoded protein is CSASTRGEYEQYF.

The chain's CDR3 is CASSLRIAGDVTGELFF. DNA of the CDR3: TGTGCCAGCAGCTTACGTATAGCGGGGGATGTCACCGGGGAGCTGTTTTTT. This rearrangement joins TRBV7-6 to TRBJ2-2; 9 nucleotides match TRBD2. V dropped 2 bases and J dropped 4; count of bases not matched to a gene: 8. The germline V gene has CDR1 SGHVS and CDR2 FNYEAQ. The CDR3 loop spans 17 amino acids. The whole variable domain, filled in from reference TRBV7-6 and TRBJ2-2, reads GAGVSQSPRYKVTKRGQDVALRCDPISGHVSLYWYRQALGQGPEFLTYFNYEAQQDKSGLPNDRFSAERPEGSISTLTIQRTEQRDSAMYRCASSLRIAGDVTGELFFGEGSRLTVL.

The rearrangement uses TRBV7-2 and TRBJ1-2, with TRBD1 as a possible D gene (5 bases). CDR3 size: 13 residues. From germline, CDR1 is SGHTA and CDR2 FQGNSA. The V and J ends lost 10 bases and 9 bases respectively, with 21 bases between them. CDR3 sequence: CAIETGRAVSYTF. Here the CDR3 DNA reads TGTGCCATCGAGACGGGGCGGGCTGTTAGCTACACCTTC.

This CDR3 reads CASRVASLDRASPLHF. The CDR3 region has the DNA TGTGCCAGCAGGGTAGCGTCGTTGGACAGGGCTTCACCCCTCCACTTT. The V gene is TRBV2, the J gene TRBJ1-6; 8 nucleotides line up with TRBD1. Germline values: CDR1 SNHLY, CDR2 FYNNEI. The length of the CDR3 is 16 residues. The V segment lost 6 bases and the J segment 9 bases; nucleotides outside the gene matches: 13.

This chain links TRBV9 with TRBJ1-1; D gene ambiguous. The germline V gene encodes CDR1 SGDLS and CDR2 YYNGEE. V shed 3 bases and J shed 4 bases, with 16 bases lying between them. CDR3 length: 15 residues. The CDR3 DNA sequence: TGTGCCAGCAGCGCCGTCGGTCTAGTTGGCACTGAAGCTTTCTTT. Its translation: CASSAVGLVGTEAFF.

The J gene is TRBJ1-2, the V gene TRBV9, with D possibly being TRBD1 (6 bases). Trimming removed 4 bases from V and 8 bases from J, with 18 bases in between. The germline V gene encodes CDR1 SGDLS and CDR2 YYNGEE. The CDR3 spans 14 residues. The CDR3 region has the DNA TGTGCCAGCAGCACAAATCGGGGGGCAGGCGGCTACACCTTC. The encoded protein is CASSTNRGAGGYTF.

The chain uses TRBV7-9 and TRBJ1-1, with a possible D match to TRBD1 (6 bases). Germline values: CDR1 SEHNR, CDR2 FQNEAQ (reference sequence). The V and J ends lost 3 bases and 0 bases respectively, with 8 bases between them. The CDR3 has 14 amino acids. The CDR3, as DNA: TGTGCCAGCAGCTTCGGACAGATGAACACTGAAGCTTTCTTT. It is translated as CASSFGQMNTEAFF.

The chain couples TRBV5-1 to TRBJ2-5; no reliable D call. Looked up from germline, CDR1 is SGHRS and CDR2 is YFSETQ. This CDR3 comprises 13 residues. V was cut by 0 bases and J by 1 base, with 4 bases left in between. The CDR3, as DNA: TGCGCCAGCAGCTTGGCCCTCCAAGAGACCCAGTACTTC. It translates to CASSLALQETQYF. Looking up the rest from reference TRBV5-1 and TRBJ2-5 gives the full variable domain: KAGVTQTPRYLIKTRGQQVTLSCSPISGHRSVSWYQQTPGQGLQFLFEYFSETQRNKGNFPGRFSGRQFSNSRSEMNVSTLELGDSALYLCASSLALQETQYFGPGTRLLVL.

DNA of the CDR3: TGTGCCAGCAGTTATGAGGCCACGGGGGATCAGCCCCAGCATTTT. It translates to CASSYEATGDQPQHF. The V gene is TRBV6-2 or TRBV6-3, the J gene TRBJ1-5; tentative D call: TRBD1 (5 bases). The CDR3 is made up of 15 amino acids. With 3 bases removed from V and 5 bases from J, the gap between germline ends came to 14 bases. Looked up from germline, CDR1 is MNHEY and CDR2 is SVGEGT.